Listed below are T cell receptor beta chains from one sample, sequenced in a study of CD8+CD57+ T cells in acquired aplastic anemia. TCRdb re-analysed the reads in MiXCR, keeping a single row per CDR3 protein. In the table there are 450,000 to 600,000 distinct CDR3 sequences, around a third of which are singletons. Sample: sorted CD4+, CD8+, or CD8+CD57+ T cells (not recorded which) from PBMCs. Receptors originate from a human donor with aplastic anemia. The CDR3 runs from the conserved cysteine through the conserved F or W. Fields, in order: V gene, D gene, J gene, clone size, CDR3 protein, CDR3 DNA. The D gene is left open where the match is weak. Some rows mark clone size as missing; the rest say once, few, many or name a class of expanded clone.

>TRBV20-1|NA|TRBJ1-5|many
CSAPGNLNQPQHF
TGCAGTGCTCCTGGAAATCTAAATCAGCCCCAGCATTTT
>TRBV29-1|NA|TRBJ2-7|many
CSVVGQGWSYEQYF
TGCAGCGTTGTAGGTCAGGGGTGGTCCTACGAGCAGTACTTC
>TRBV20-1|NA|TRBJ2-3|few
CSAEPTWAGATDTQYF
TGCAGTGCCGAACCCACCTGGGCGGGGGCCACAGATACGCAGTATTTT
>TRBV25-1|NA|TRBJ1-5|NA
CASSEGGARLNQPQHF
TGTGCCAGCAGCGAAGGGGGGGCCCGTTTAAATCAGCCCCAGCATTTT
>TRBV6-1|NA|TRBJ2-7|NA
CASSVVVSGEQYF
TGTGCCAGCAGTGTAGTAGTTTCGGGCGAGCAGTACTTC
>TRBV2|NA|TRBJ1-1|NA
CASSEARAETEAFF
TGTGCCAGCAGTGAAGCCAGGGCGGAGACTGAAGCTTTCTTT
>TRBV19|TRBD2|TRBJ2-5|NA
CASVVAGGYQETQYF
TGTGCTAGCGTGGTAGCGGGGGGGTACCAAGAGACCCAGTACTTC
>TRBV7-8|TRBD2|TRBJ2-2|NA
CASSPRSGGANTGELFF
TGTGCCAGCAGCCCCCGTAGCGGGGGAGCGAACACCGGGGAGCTGTTTTTT
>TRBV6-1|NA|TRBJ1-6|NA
CASSLDGDHLPLHF
TGTGCCAGCAGCCTGGACGGAGACCATCTGCCCCTCCACTTT
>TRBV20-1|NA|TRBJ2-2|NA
CSAAQSADTGELFF
TGCAGTGCTGCACAGAGCGCGGACACCGGGGAGCTGTTTTTT
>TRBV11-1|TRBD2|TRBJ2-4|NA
CASSTSGGSKNTQYF
TGTGCCAGTTCGACTAGCGGGGGGTCCAAAAACACTCAGTACTTC
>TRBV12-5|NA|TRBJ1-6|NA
CASAPSSYNSPLHF
TGTGCTAGTGCACCGAGCTCCTATAATTCACCCCTCCACTTT
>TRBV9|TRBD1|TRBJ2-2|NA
CASSATGGSGELFF
TGTGCCAGCAGCGCCACAGGGGGCTCCGGGGAGCTGTTTTTT
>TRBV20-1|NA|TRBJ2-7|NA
CSAPQGNRAYEQYF
TGCAGTGCTCCCCAAGGAAACAGGGCCTACGAGCAGTACTTC
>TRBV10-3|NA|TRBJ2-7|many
CAISELTGEQYF
TGTGCCATCAGTGAGCTAACGGGGGAGCAGTACTTC
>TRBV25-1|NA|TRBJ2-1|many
CASSESYSVLANEQFF
TGTGCCAGCAGTGAATCGTACTCCGTTTTAGCCAATGAGCAGTTCTTC
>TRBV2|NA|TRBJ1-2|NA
CARSLTREGNYGYTF
TGTGCCCGCAGTTTGACTAGGGAGGGCAACTATGGCTACACCTTC
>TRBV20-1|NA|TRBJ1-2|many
CSARDWTENYGYTF
TGCAGTGCTAGAGACTGGACGGAGAACTATGGCTACACCTTC
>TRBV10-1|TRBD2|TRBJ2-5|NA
CASSELNGTSGSVETQYF
TGCGCCAGCAGTGAATTAAATGGGACTAGCGGGAGTGTTGAGACCCAGTACTTC
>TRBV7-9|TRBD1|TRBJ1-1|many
CASSLFPGGAFF
TGTGCCAGCAGCTTATTCCCAGGGGGAGCTTTCTTT
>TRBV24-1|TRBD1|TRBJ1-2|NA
CATRRTGGASYTF
TGTGCCACCAGGCGGACAGGGGGCGCGAGCTACACCTTC
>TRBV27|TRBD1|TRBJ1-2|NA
CASSLSGGGSGYTF
TGTGCCAGCAGTCTGTCAGGGGGCGGGAGTGGCTACACCTTC
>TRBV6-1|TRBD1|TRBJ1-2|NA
CASSTTGERYGYTF
TGTGCCAGCAGTACGACAGGGGAAAGATATGGCTACACCTTC
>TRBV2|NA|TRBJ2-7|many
CASRKYEQYF
TGTGCCAGCAGAAAGTACGAGCAGTACTTC
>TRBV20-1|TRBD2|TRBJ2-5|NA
CSAGSSGSGVQAQYF
TGCAGTGCTGGCTCTAGCGGGAGTGGGGTTCAAGCCCAGTACTTC
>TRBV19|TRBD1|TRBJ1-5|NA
CASSIEGQGARSWPQHF
TGTGCCAGTAGTATAGAGGGACAGGGGGCGAGATCTTGGCCCCAGCATTTT
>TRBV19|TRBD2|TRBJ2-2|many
CASTGLAGATGELFF
TGTGCCAGTACGGGACTAGCGGGCGCCACCGGGGAGCTGTTTTTT
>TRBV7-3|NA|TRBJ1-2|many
CASSLTFYGYTF
TGTGCCAGCAGCTTAACGTTCTATGGCTACACCTTC
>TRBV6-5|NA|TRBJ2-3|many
CASSSVTDTQYF
TGTGCCAGTAGCTCAGTCACAGATACGCAGTATTTT
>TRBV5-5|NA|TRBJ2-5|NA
CASSLRGLRGRETQYF
TGTGCCAGCAGCTTGCGGGGACTGCGGGGAAGGGAGACCCAGTACTTC
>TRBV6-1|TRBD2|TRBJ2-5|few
CASRELAGGLGETQYF
TGTGCCAGCAGAGAGTTAGCGGGGGGGTTGGGTGAGACCCAGTACTTC
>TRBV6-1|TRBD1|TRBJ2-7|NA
CASRTDRGMGYEQYF
TGTGCCAGCAGGACAGACAGGGGTATGGGCTACGAGCAGTACTTC
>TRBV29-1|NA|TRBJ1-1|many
CSVVLRTLGTEAFF
TGCAGCGTTGTGTTGCGAACATTGGGGACTGAAGCTTTCTTT
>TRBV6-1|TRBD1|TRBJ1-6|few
CACGDRVYNSPLHF
TGTGCTTGTGGGGACAGGGTTTATAATTCACCCCTCCACTTT
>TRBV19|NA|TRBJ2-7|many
CASSLSTGTVSYEQYF
TGTGCCAGTAGTCTTTCCACCGGGACGGTCTCCTACGAGCAGTACTTC
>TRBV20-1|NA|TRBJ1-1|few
CSARLQLNTEAFF
TGCAGTGCTAGATTACAGTTGAACACTGAAGCTTTCTTT
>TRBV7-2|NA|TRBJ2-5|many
CASSLEPKQETQYF
TGTGCCAGCAGCTTAGAGCCTAAACAAGAGACCCAGTACTTC
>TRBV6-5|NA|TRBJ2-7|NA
CASSYSVDRLTYEQYF
TGTGCCAGCAGTTACTCGGTGGACCGGTTGACCTACGAGCAGTACTTC
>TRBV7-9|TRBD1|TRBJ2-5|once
CASSMDRGTQYF
TGTGCCAGCAGCATGGACAGGGGGACCCAGTACTTC
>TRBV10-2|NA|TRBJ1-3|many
CASSEQTGSGNTIYF
TGCGCCAGCAGTGAACAGACTGGCTCTGGAAACACCATATATTTT
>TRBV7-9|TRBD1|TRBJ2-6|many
CASSFRGQGANVLTF
TGTGCCAGCAGTTTTAGGGGGCAAGGGGCCAACGTCCTGACTTTC
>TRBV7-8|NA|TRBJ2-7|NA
CASSPQFTTYEQYF
TGTGCCAGCAGTCCCCAGTTTACTACCTACGAGCAGTACTTC
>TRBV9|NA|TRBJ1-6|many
CASGGTGNSPLHF
TGTGCCAGCGGGGGGACGGGCAATTCACCCCTCCACTTT
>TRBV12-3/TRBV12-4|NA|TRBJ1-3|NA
CASSSGFSGNTIYF
TGTGCCAGCAGTTCAGGGTTTTCTGGAAACACCATATATTTT
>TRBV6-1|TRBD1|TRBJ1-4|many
CASRPTGSEKLFF
TGTGCCAGCAGACCGACAGGGAGCGAAAAACTGTTTTTT
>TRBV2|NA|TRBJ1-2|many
CASRRWDLRGYTF
TGTGCCAGCCGTCGATGGGATTTACGGGGCTACACCTTC
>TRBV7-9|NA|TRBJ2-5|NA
CASSQGVKETQYF
TGTGCCAGCAGCCAAGGTGTTAAAGAGACCCAGTACTTC
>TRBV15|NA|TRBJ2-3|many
CATSRVGLTDTQYF
TGTGCCACCAGCAGAGTAGGGTTAACAGATACGCAGTATTTT
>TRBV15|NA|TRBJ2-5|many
CATSRQQQETQYF
TGTGCCACCAGCAGACAGCAGCAAGAGACCCAGTACTTC
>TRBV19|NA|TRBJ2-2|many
CASTQGLTGELFF
TGTGCCAGTACCCAGGGGCTAACCGGGGAGCTGTTTTTT
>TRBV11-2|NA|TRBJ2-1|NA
CASTSTVSSGEQFF
TGTGCCAGCACCTCCACTGTTAGCTCGGGGGAGCAGTTCTTC
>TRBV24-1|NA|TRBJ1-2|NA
CATSDRRGEVYGYTF
TGTGCCACCAGTGACCGTCGGGGCGAGGTCTATGGCTACACCTTC
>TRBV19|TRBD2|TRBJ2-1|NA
CASRPKREVAYNEQFF
TGTGCCAGTCGACCGAAGCGGGAGGTGGCCTACAATGAGCAGTTCTTC
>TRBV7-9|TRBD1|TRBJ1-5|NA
CASSLIVWAGGQPQHF
TGTGCCAGCAGCTTAATAGTTTGGGCAGGGGGCCAGCCCCAGCATTTT
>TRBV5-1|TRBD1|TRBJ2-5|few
CASSLEGQGQETQYF
TGCGCCAGCAGCTTGGAAGGACAGGGTCAAGAGACCCAGTACTTC